The entry that follows covers one T cell receptor beta chain sequence. Its recognized antigen is unknown. Within one base of it there is no much larger clone, and no base qualities were kept. These data come from a study of graft-versus-host responses after intestinal transplantation (dated by TCRdb to the early 2020s). With regard to the full study: The transplants that recipients received were multivisceral, liver-intestinal, or isolated intestinal. All recipients received anti-thymocyte globulin induction followed by maintenance tacrolimus and steroids for approximately 3 years. After intestinal transplantation, graft-versus-host and host-versus-graft alloreactive T cell clones in the graft, circulation and bone marrow were tracked using bulk TCR-beta CDR3 sequencing. To identify alloreactive clones, pre-transplant mixed lymphocyte reaction products were sequenced and compared with unstimulated pre-transplant donor and recipient T cells. The cohort enrolled 20 to 25 intestinal transplant recipients, one of whom was a retransplant, and a few patients without pretransplant specimens were excluded. Donor T cell macrochimerism was defined as a peak of at least 4% donor T cells among recipient peripheral blood mononuclear cells. Instead of going to the commercial service, samples from a few later patients were sequenced in-house on an Illumina MiSeq and processed with MiXCR. Points the paper makes about the study in general: The conclusions were limited by the relatively low number and heterogeneity of the intestinal transplant patients. High GvH to HvG T cell clonal ratios were observed in the allografts of patients with donor T cell macrochimerism. Peak levels of circulating GvH clones were associated with declines in HvG clones early after transplant. GvH clones were detected in recipient bone marrow, and some of these GvH clones were observed earlier in ileal mucosa or blood, consistent with an intestinal mucosal origin.

This sample's time point label indicates: cells obtained before transplantation from donor or recipient. CD3+CD4+ and CD3+CD8+ populations were FACS-sorted from unstimulated pre-transplant donor and recipient cells taken from spleen or lymph nodes. Trimming at the junction amounts to 0 bases on V and 8 bases on J, and the germline ends lie 8 bases apart. The CDR3 goes from the cysteine to the phenylalanine over 13 residues. Just the 39-base CDR3 DNA is kept, in frame starting at base 1. CDR1 is given as SGHRS and CDR2 as YFSETQ, both from the germline V gene. The method behind the library was the immunoSEQ multiplex PCR assay. For most patients, genomic DNA was isolated with the Qiagen DNeasy Blood and Tissue Kit and shipped frozen to Adaptive Biotechnologies for TCR sequencing. For most patients, genomic DNA was subjected to high-throughput TCR-beta CDR3 sequencing by Adaptive Biotechnologies. Regarding the original processing steps: TCR sequencing data were retrieved from Adaptive's ImmunoSEQ software for around 19 patients, whereas a few other patients were processed with MiXCR and VDJtools. To correct CD4 versus CD8 sorting errors, sequences present in both subsets at a frequency ratio below 5:1 were removed. Because the origin of CDR3 nucleotide sequences shared between donor and recipient could not be assigned, those sequences were removed. At least 2-fold expansion over unstimulated cells and a minimum CFSE-low frequency of 0.002% (template counts) or 0.001% (read counts) were required for clones to be classified as alloreactive. Clones were considered mappable if detected in sequenced pre-transplant spleen, lymph node, or MLR CFSE-low populations of the donor or recipient. Cumulative frequency of alloreactive clones was calculated as a percentage of all sequences weighted by copy number. TCRdb took this table from immuneACCESS and kept in-frame rearrangements with V and J called. Such tables lack part of the clones; where checked against another copy, unresolved V genes explain under half of the gap, and the rest is unexplained. V and J calls and clone size follow that table, whereas D and trimming were derived from the DNA. Recorded for this sample are around 97,000 clones; 85% to 95% of them occurred a single time. The ten largest clones add up to 5% to 6.5% of the sample.

The rearrangement joined TRBV5-1 to TRBJ1-4; the D gene lacks a confident call. The sequencing used unstimulated CD8+ T cells sorted from spleen or lymph node cells, collected before intestinal transplant. The sequence derives from a human donor who received an intestinal transplant. For the CDR3, the sequence is CASSLGEEEKLFF. The bases are TGCGCCAGCAGCTTGGGCGAGGAGGAAAAACTGTTTTTT.